These T cell receptor beta chains were read from a single sample in a study of regulatory T cells in long-lasting Graves disease. TCRdb ran MiXCR on the multiplex PCR reads and lists one entry per CDR3 protein. The table lists some 410,000 distinct CDR3 sequences, around 17% of them singletons. These data are also associated with another study on T cells in Graves' hyperthyroidism and ophthalmopathy.

The material was peripheral blood mononuclear cells (PBMCs), obtained at new diagnosis, from a patient treated with antithyroid drugs. These receptors came from a woman in her 30s with Graves disease. The CDR3 runs from the conserved cysteine through the conserved F or W. D genes are given only for firm matches. Rows give clone size only sometimes, using once, few, many, or a class for an expanded clone.

TRBJ2-7	many	.	TRBV7-9	CASSKALYEQYF	TGTGCCAGCAGCAAAGCTCTCTACGAGCAGTACTTC
TRBJ2-7	many	TRBD2	TRBV28	CASSLSSGGGRYEQYF	TGTGCCAGCAGTTTATCATCGGGAGGTGGTAGGTACGAGCAGTACTTC
TRBJ2-1	many	.	TRBV20-1	CSAMAVTYNEQFF	TGCAGTGCTATGGCGGTCACATACAATGAGCAGTTCTTC
TRBJ2-7	few	.	TRBV6-5	CASSYLSGDRSRPYF	TGTGCCAGCAGTTACCTCAGCGGGGACAGGTCGCGACCGTACTTC
TRBJ2-2	many	TRBD1	TRBV11-2	CASRRGQGTGELFF	TGTGCCAGCAGGCGCGGACAGGGGACCGGGGAGCTGTTTTTT
TRBJ2-7	many	TRBD1	TRBV19	CASSPRTGIQFYEQYF	TGTGCCAGTAGTCCTAGGACAGGGATTCAGTTCTACGAGCAGTACTTC
TRBJ2-2	.	TRBD2	TRBV6-5	CASSYSPSGIPAGELFF	TGTGCCAGCAGTTACTCGCCTAGCGGGATACCCGCCGGGGAGCTGTTTTTT
TRBJ1-1	.	.	TRBV5-1	CASRGRGNTEAFF	TGCGCCAGCAGGGGCCGAGGGAACACTGAAGCTTTCTTT
TRBJ2-7	many	.	TRBV11-2	CASSLGDRTYEQYF	TGTGCCAGCAGCTTAGGAGACAGAACCTACGAGCAGTACTTC
TRBJ2-3	many	.	TRBV2	CASSGGQVDTQYF	TGTGCCAGCAGTGGGGGCCAGGTCGATACGCAGTATTTT
TRBJ2-2	.	.	TRBV6-2/TRBV6-3	CATLETTGELFF	TGTGCCACCCTAGAGACCACCGGGGAGCTGTTTTTT
TRBJ2-2	few	.	TRBV7-9	CASTSGAGGELFF	TGTGCCAGCACCTCGGGCGCGGGCGGGGAGCTGTTTTTT
TRBJ1-6	few	.	TRBV27	CASSLYQGTGSPLHF	TGTGCCAGCAGTTTATACCAGGGGACGGGTTCACCCCTCCACTTT
TRBJ2-5	many	.	TRBV2	CASSESRPETQYF	TGTGCCAGCAGTGAGAGCCGTCCTGAGACCCAGTACTTC
TRBJ2-5	many	TRBD1	TRBV7-6	CASSGRDRGLLQETQYF	TGTGCCAGCAGCGGGCGGGACAGGGGGCTTTTACAAGAGACCCAGTACTTC
TRBJ2-7	many	.	TRBV28	CASSYSTRPGEQYF	TGTGCCAGCAGTTACTCGACAAGGCCTGGCGAGCAGTACTTC
TRBJ1-5	.	.	TRBV30	CAWSVPRTSSNQPQHF	TGTGCCTGGAGTGTACCCAGGACATCTAGCAATCAGCCCCAGCATTTT
TRBJ2-3	many	TRBD2	TRBV7-2	CASSFLAGETDTQYF	TGTGCCAGCAGCTTTTTAGCGGGAGAGACAGATACGCAGTATTTT
TRBJ2-3	few	.	TRBV27	CASSPHSRLSPDMQYF	TGTGCCAGCAGTCCCCATTCGAGACTCTCCCCAGATATGCAGTATTTT
TRBJ1-4	many	.	TRBV28	CASSRDRLLF	TGTGCCAGCAGCCGGGACCGACTTTTGTTT
TRBJ1-4	few	TRBD1	TRBV20-1	CSAYGTGGAGGEKLFF	TGCAGTGCTTACGGGACAGGGGGCGCCGGTGGTGAAAAACTGTTTTTT
TRBJ2-7	many	.	TRBV5-1	CASKGLLFSYEQYF	TGCGCCAGCAAAGGGCTTCTCTTTTCCTACGAGCAGTACTTC
TRBJ2-1	many	TRBD2	TRBV20-1	CSARGREGHNEQFF	TGCAGTGCTAGGGGGCGGGAGGGCCACAATGAGCAGTTCTTC
TRBJ2-2	.	TRBD2	TRBV6-1	CASRRLAGGRDTGELFF	TGTGCCAGCAGAAGACTAGCGGGGGGCCGGGACACCGGGGAGCTGTTTTTT
TRBJ2-1	few	TRBD2	TRBV18	CASSSLAGSDYNEQFF	TGTGCCAGCTCATCCCTAGCGGGTTCCGACTACAATGAGCAGTTCTTC
TRBJ2-5	many	TRBD2	TRBV20-1	CSAGGGPGETQYF	TGCAGTGCTGGGGGAGGGCCGGGAGAGACCCAGTACTTC
TRBJ1-1	few	.	TRBV30	CAWSTSNTEAFF	TGTGCCTGGAGTACATCGAACACTGAAGCTTTCTTT
TRBJ2-7	.	TRBD1	TRBV7-2	CASSPTGGPYEQYF	TGTGCCAGCAGCCCTACAGGGGGACCCTACGAGCAGTACTTC
TRBJ2-1	many	.	TRBV20-1	CSARVRNEQFF	TGCAGTGCTAGAGTCAGGAATGAGCAGTTCTTC
TRBJ1-1	many	.	TRBV29-1	CSVCWAGEFTEAFF	TGCAGCGTTTGCTGGGCGGGGGAATTCACTGAAGCTTTCTTT
TRBJ2-1	many	.	TRBV28	CASSLGQEQFF	TGTGCCAGCAGCTTGGGACAAGAGCAGTTCTTC
TRBJ1-1	many	.	TRBV11-2	CASSPPGLSFEAFF	TGTGCCAGCAGCCCCCCAGGCCTAAGTTTTGAAGCTTTCTTT
TRBJ2-3	many	.	TRBV20-1	CSGAVLGTDTQYF	TGCAGTGGAGCGGTTTTGGGTACAGATACGCAGTATTTT
TRBJ2-3	few	.	TRBV7-2	CASSSPIGGTDTQYF	TGTGCCAGCAGCTCCCCCATCGGGGGCACAGATACGCAGTATTTT
TRBJ2-5	many	.	TRBV20-1	CSARGSQGRQETQYF	TGCAGTGCTAGAGGATCGCAGGGAAGACAAGAGACCCAGTACTTC
TRBJ2-7	.	.	TRBV11-2	CAGSPGGRVGEQYF	TGTGCCGGCAGCCCTGGTGGGCGCGTGGGTGAGCAGTACTTC
TRBJ2-7	.	.	TRBV28	CASSFWDSREDEQYF	TGTGCCAGCAGTTTTTGGGACTCGAGAGAGGACGAGCAGTACTTC
TRBJ1-5	many	.	TRBV4-1	CASRITGSSNQPQHF	TGCGCCAGCAGAATTACAGGGTCTAGCAATCAGCCCCAGCATTTT
TRBJ1-5	.	.	TRBV5-6	CASSLFRSLGPQHF	TGTGCCAGCAGCTTGTTCAGGTCCTTGGGGCCCCAGCATTTT
TRBJ2-1	.	TRBD2	TRBV7-6	CASSGRKTSGGLNEQFF	TGTGCCAGCAGCGGGAGAAAAACTAGCGGAGGCCTCAATGAGCAGTTCTTC
TRBJ2-7	many	TRBD2	TRBV5-1	CASSFVAGPTYEQYF	TGCGCCAGCAGCTTTGTAGCGGGCCCGACCTACGAGCAGTACTTC
TRBJ2-7	.	TRBD2	TRBV20-1	CSATDRGLAGGTGYEQYF	TGCAGTGCTACCGACCGGGGACTAGCGGGAGGGACTGGCTACGAGCAGTACTTC
TRBJ1-1	many	.	TRBV7-9	CASNQWGDPMNTEAFF	TGTGCCAGCAACCAGTGGGGGGACCCAATGAACACTGAAGCTTTCTTT
TRBJ2-2	many	.	TRBV2	CASSVVSGAHANTGELFF	TGTGCCAGCAGTGTGGTTAGCGGAGCACACGCGAACACCGGGGAGCTGTTTTTT
TRBJ2-7	many	.	TRBV6-1	CASSASFPYEQYF	TGTGCCAGCAGTGCCTCCTTCCCCTACGAGCAGTACTTC
TRBJ2-1	many	TRBD2	TRBV18	CASSQPSSGELDEQFF	TGTGCCAGCTCACAACCCTCAAGCGGGGAATTGGATGAGCAGTTCTTC
TRBJ2-7	few	TRBD1	TRBV4-1	CASSQLLARQGSEQYF	TGCGCCAGCAGCCAGCTCCTAGCCCGACAGGGAAGCGAGCAGTACTTC
TRBJ2-1	.	.	TRBV24-1	CATSERNPLAGSYNEQFF	TGTGCCACCAGTGAGCGCAACCCCCTGGCGGGCTCCTACAATGAGCAGTTCTTC